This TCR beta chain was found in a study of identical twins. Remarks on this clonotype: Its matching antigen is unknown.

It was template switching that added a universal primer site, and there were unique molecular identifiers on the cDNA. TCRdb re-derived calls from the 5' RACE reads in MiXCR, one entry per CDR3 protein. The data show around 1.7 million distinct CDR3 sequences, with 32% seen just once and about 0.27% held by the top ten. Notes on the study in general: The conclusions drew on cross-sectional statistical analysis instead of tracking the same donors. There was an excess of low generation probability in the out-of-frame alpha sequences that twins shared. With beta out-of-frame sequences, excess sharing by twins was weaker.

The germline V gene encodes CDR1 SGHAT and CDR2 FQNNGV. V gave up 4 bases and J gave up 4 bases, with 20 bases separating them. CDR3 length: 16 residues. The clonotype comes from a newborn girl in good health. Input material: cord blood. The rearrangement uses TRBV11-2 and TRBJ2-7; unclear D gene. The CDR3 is CASSSYYWSPRYEQYF. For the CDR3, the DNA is TGTGCCAGCAGCTCCTATTACTGGTCGCCGAGATACGAGCAGTACTTC.